This passage covers 25 T cell receptor beta chains from one sample sequenced in a study of response to subunit inactivated influenza vaccine. TCRdb reanalysed the RT-PCR reads using MiXCR and keeps one entry per CDR3 protein. Of around 490,000 distinct CDR3 sequences in the sample, around 8% were seen once. Sequenced material: PBMCs from blood, taken less than 30 months after vaccination. Every receptor here comes from a man between 50 and 75 years old who received an inactivated influenza vaccine.

This clonotype was seen ten or more times. The chain has TRBV5-1 and TRBJ2-7, with 7 bases aligning to TRBD1. V gave up 4 bases and J gave up 12 bases; unmatched junction bases: 7. CDR3 length equals 11 residues. CDR1 and CDR2 from the germline V gene are SGHRS and YFSETQ. The CDR3 protein is CASSTRDRPYF. CDR3 bases: TGCGCCAGCAGCACCCGGGACAGACCGTACTTC.

Only a few counts were recorded for this clonotype. V usage is TRBV10-3 and J usage is TRBJ2-3, with D perhaps matching TRBD2 (5 bases). The germline V and J ends were trimmed by 4 bases and 5 bases, with 13 bases remaining between them. From germline, CDR1 is ENHRY and CDR2 SYGVKD. The CDR3 contains 14 residues. This CDR3 is CAISGTGAGDTQYF. CDR3 DNA sequence: TGTGCCATCAGTGGGACTGGAGCAGGAGATACGCAGTATTTT.

In this sample, this clonotype turned up once. The chain combines TRBV5-1 with TRBJ1-1, with D possibly being TRBD1 (6 bases). From germline, CDR1 is SGHRS and CDR2 YFSETQ. Trimming pared 4 bases from V and 8 bases from J, leaving 18 bases between. The CDR3 runs 14 residues. CDR3 nucleotide sequence: TGCGCCAGCAGCCCCCGGGGGGCCCGGGCCGAAGCTTTCTTT. Its protein product is CASSPRGARAEAFF.

The rearrangement uses TRBV5-6 and TRBJ2-5; 8 bases are shared with TRBD2. Germline assignment: CDR1 SGHDT and CDR2 YYEEEE. This CDR3 comprises 15 residues. The V gene end was trimmed by 5 bases and the J gene end by 5 bases; junction bases not matched to a gene: 11. In DNA, the CDR3 is TGTGCCAGCAGTTCCCGAGCGGGAGTAATGGAGACCCAGTACTTC. This translates into CASSSRAGVMETQYF.

The chain uses TRBV7-9 and TRBJ2-5; 7 bases are shared with TRBD1. The CDR3 totals 15 residues. CDR1 SEHNR and CDR2 FQNEAQ come from the germline V gene (reference sequence). Germline trimming cut 5 bases from V and 5 bases from J; bases unmatched to any gene: 11. CDR3 sequence: CASSTRDRTRETQYF. In DNA form, the CDR3 reads TGTGCCAGCAGCACCCGGGACAGAACCAGGGAGACCCAGTACTTC.

The rearrangement uses TRBV28 and TRBJ2-1; 14 bases agree with TRBD2. Germline trimming cut 5 bases from V and 8 bases from J; bases unmatched to any gene: 5. CDR1 MDHEN and CDR2 SYDVKM come from the germline V gene. This CDR3 is built from 15 residues. The CDR3 sequence: CASSQTSGRAHEQFF. Here the CDR3 DNA reads TGTGCCAGCAGTCAGACTAGCGGGAGGGCCCATGAGCAGTTCTTC.

This clonotype was found a few times. The rearrangement uses TRBV7-9 and TRBJ2-1, with TRBD2 matching 9 bases. Trimming cost V 5 bases and J 11 bases; bases outside gene matches: 10. Germline V lookup: CDR1 SEHNR, CDR2 FQNEAQ (reference sequence). The CDR3 runs to 14 residues. CDR3 sequence (DNA): TGTGCCAGCAGCAGCAGACTAGCGGAGGGGCAGCAGTTCTTC. Translation gives CASSSRLAEGQQFF.

This clonotype appeared many times. The J gene is TRBJ2-7, the V gene TRBV7-2; no reliable D call. Per the germline V gene, CDR1 is SGHTA and CDR2 is FQGNSA. Trimming removed 1 base from V and 1 base from J, with 11 bases in between. The CDR3 runs to 15 residues. CDR3 region: CASSLVWTESYEQYF. As DNA, the CDR3 is TGTGCCAGCAGCTTAGTTTGGACGGAGTCCTACGAGCAGTACTTC. Drawing the rest from reference TRBV7-2 and TRBJ2-7, the complete variable domain is GAGVSQSPSNKVTEKGKDVELRCDPISGHTALYWYRQSLGQGLEFLIYFQGNSAPDKSGLPSDRFSAERTGGSVSTLTIQRTQQEDSAVYLCASSLVWTESYEQYFGPGTRLTVT.

This clonotype was observed a handful of times. The chain joins TRBV28 to TRBJ1-2, with TRBD1 matching over 7 bases. CDR1 and CDR2 from the germline V gene are MDHEN and SYDVKM. The junction had 6 bases not matched to a gene; V was cut back by 3 bases and J by 2 bases. CDR3 size: 15 residues. CDR3 region: CASSFPTGSNYGYTF. CDR3 DNA sequence: TGTGCCAGCAGTTTCCCGACAGGGTCAAACTATGGCTACACCTTC.

This clonotype was counted a few times. The gene calls are TRBV25-1 and TRBJ2-7, with D perhaps matching TRBD2 (5 bases). CDR3 length: 14 residues. Looked up from germline, CDR1 is MGHDK and CDR2 is SYGVNS. V was pared by 0 bases and J by 4 bases, with 10 bases between. The chain's CDR3 is CASSEYDYEYEQYF. CDR3 coding DNA: TGTGCCAGCAGTGAATACGACTACGAATACGAGCAGTACTTC.

Ten or more counts support this clonotype. The rearrangement links TRBV5-5 to TRBJ2-7; 7 nucleotides agree with TRBD1. CDR3 size: 14 residues. J gave up 3 bases and V 2 bases, and 5 bases lay outside the gene matches. From germline, CDR1 is SGHKS and CDR2 YYEKEE (reference sequence). CDR3 amino acids: CASSFTGAGYEQYF. The DNA for the CDR3 is TGTGCCAGCAGCTTTACAGGGGCTGGCTACGAGCAGTACTTC.

The rearrangement links TRBV10-3 to TRBJ2-2; 13 bases fit TRBD2. There are 19 residues in the CDR3. V lost 6 bases to trimming and J lost 5 bases; unmatched junction nucleotides: 15. The germline V gene has CDR1 ENHRY and CDR2 SYGVKD. CDR3 bases: TGTGCCATCAGCCAGAAGGGTACTAGCGGGAGGGCCGGGACCGGGGAGCTGTTTTTT. Its protein is CAISQKGTSGRAGTGELFF.

This clonotype was counted only a few times. The rearrangement uses TRBV12-3 or TRBV12-4 and TRBJ1-5, with D possibly TRBD1 on 6 matching bases. The CDR3 runs to 16 residues. V lost 2 bases, J lost 1 base, and 12 bases lay in between. The CDR3 loop reads CASSLWGAESNQPQHF. The CDR3 DNA reads TGTGCCAGCAGTTTATGGGGGGCTGAAAGCAATCAGCCCCAGCATTTT.

This clonotype came up a few times. The V call is TRBV7-2, the J call TRBJ2-1; D unresolved. This CDR3 contains 13 residues. Trimming removed 3 bases from V and 3 bases from J, with 6 bases in between. Per germline, CDR1 SGHTA and CDR2 FQGNSA. DNA for the CDR3: TGTGCCAGCAGCTTTGGGTTCTACAATGAGCAGTTCTTC. It translates to CASSFGFYNEQFF.

The CDR3 loop is CASSKDRGHGYTF. In nucleotides, the CDR3 is TGCGCCAGCAGTAAGGACAGGGGGCATGGCTACACCTTC. V gene TRBV5-1 combines with J gene TRBJ1-2; TRBD1 agrees at 11 bases. The V segment lost 5 bases and the J segment 6 bases; nucleotides outside the gene matches: 3. The CDR3 is 13 amino acids. Germline lookup yields CDR1 SGHRS and CDR2 YFSETQ.

There are a few counts of this clonotype. The V and J genes are TRBV5-1 and TRBJ2-7, with TRBD1 matching over 7 bases. The CDR3 loop spans 14 amino acids. V shed 4 bases and J 7 bases; nucleotides not matched to a gene: 11. In germline, CDR1 is SGHRS, CDR2 YFSETQ. In DNA, the CDR3 is TGCGCCAGCAGCCCGGCTGGGCAGGGGGAAGAGCAGTACTTC. Protein sequence: CASSPAGQGEEQYF.

This clonotype was detected many times. The chain combines TRBV11-3 with TRBJ2-3; 8 positions agree with TRBD2. Looked up from germline, CDR1 is SGHNT and CDR2 is YENEEA. The J segment lost 7 bases and the V segment lost 1 base, leaving 19 bases of the junction unmatched. CDR3 length: 19 amino acids. The CDR3: CASSLVPSRGGRSPNTQYF. The CDR3 DNA reads TGTGCCAGCAGCTTAGTCCCATCGAGGGGCGGGAGGTCCCCCAATACGCAGTATTTT.

The chain carries TRBV7-2 and TRBJ2-1; D remains ambiguous. CDR3 length: 13 residues. V was pared by 2 bases and J by 5 bases, with 7 bases between. CDR1 is SGHTA, CDR2 FQGNSA, per germline. The CDR3 loop is CASSLSKNNEQFF. CDR3 in DNA: TGTGCCAGCAGCTTATCAAAAAACAATGAGCAGTTCTTC.

The table lists this clonotype with a few counts. This chain links TRBV3-1 with TRBJ2-1; 9 bases align to TRBD2. J lost 2 bases, V lost 3 bases, and 2 bases had no gene match. Germline V CDR1 and CDR2: LGHDT, YNNKEL (reference sequence). The CDR3 runs 15 residues. CDR3 protein: CASSQRGGAYNEQFF. CDR3 nucleotides: TGTGCCAGCAGCCAGCGGGGGGGCGCCTACAATGAGCAGTTCTTC.

This clonotype was counted only a few times. The chain carries TRBV3-1 and TRBJ1-5; D remains ambiguous. The CDR3 sequence is 14 residues long. V gave up 4 bases and J gave up 6 bases, with 13 bases separating them. Per the germline V gene, CDR1 is LGHDT and CDR2 is YNNKEL (reference sequence). The CDR3 sequence: CASSPPGFGQPQHF. The CDR3 nucleotides are TGTGCCAGCAGCCCCCCTGGGTTCGGTCAGCCCCAGCATTTT.

J is TRBJ1-2 and V is TRBV14; 8 positions match TRBD1. Germline-derived CDR1 and CDR2 are SGHDN and FVKESK. V lost 4 bases to trimming and J lost 7 bases; unmatched junction nucleotides: 8. There are 14 residues in the CDR3. CDR3 amino acids: CASSPDRAGRGYTF. The CDR3 nucleotides are TGTGCCAGCAGCCCGGACAGGGCCGGGCGTGGCTACACCTTC.

This clonotype was counted a few times. The rearrangement joins TRBV5-1 to TRBJ1-1; D gene unclear. Trimming took off 2 bases at V and 1 base at J, with 9 bases between the two ends. CDR3 size: 14 residues. Germline loops: CDR1 SGHRS, CDR2 YFSETQ. The CDR3 DNA reads as TGCGCCAGCAGCTTTAACGGTGAGAACACTGAAGCTTTCTTT. As protein: CASSFNGENTEAFF.

The table lists this clonotype with many counts. V gene TRBV5-1 combines with J gene TRBJ2-7; 7 bases map to TRBD1. The CDR3 extends over 14 amino acids. V dropped 2 bases and J dropped 1; count of bases not matched to a gene: 3. Germline assignment: CDR1 SGHRS and CDR2 YFSETQ. The CDR3 sequence is CASSLTTGSYEQYF. The CDR3 DNA follows: TGCGCCAGCAGCTTAACGACAGGGTCCTACGAGCAGTACTTC.

This clonotype was picked up many times. This chain joins TRBV20-1 and TRBJ1-2; no reliable D call. This CDR3 contains 12 residues. In germline, CDR1 is DFQATT, CDR2 SNEGSKA (reference sequence). Trimming stripped 4 bases from V and 5 bases from J, with 11 bases between. DNA of the CDR3: TGCAGTGCTAATAAGTTGGGGTATGGCTACACCTTC. It yields the protein CSANKLGYGYTF.

A note on this clonotype: Possible read error: a much larger clone is one base away. The V and J genes are TRBV4-3 and TRBJ2-5; 10 nucleotides agree with TRBD2. J gave up 4 bases and V 0 bases, and 5 bases lay outside the gene matches. The CDR3 has 16 amino acids. Germline CDR1 LGHNA, CDR2 YSLEER. The DNA for the CDR3 is TGCGCCAGCAGCCAAGATTCAATAGCGGGAGGAGAGACCCAGTACTTC. Protein product: CASSQDSIAGGETQYF.